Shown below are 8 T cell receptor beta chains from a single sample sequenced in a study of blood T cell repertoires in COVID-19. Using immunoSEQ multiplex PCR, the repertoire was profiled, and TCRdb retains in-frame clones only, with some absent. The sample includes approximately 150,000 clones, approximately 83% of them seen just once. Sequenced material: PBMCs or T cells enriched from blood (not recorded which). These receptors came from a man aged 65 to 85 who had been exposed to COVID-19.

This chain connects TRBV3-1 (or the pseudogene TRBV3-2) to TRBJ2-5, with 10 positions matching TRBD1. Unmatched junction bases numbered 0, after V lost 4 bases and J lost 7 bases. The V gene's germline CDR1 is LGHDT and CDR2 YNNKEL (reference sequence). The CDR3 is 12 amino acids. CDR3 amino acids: CASSRDRGTQYF. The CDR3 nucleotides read TGTGCCAGCAGCCGGGACAGGGGGACCCAGTACTTC.

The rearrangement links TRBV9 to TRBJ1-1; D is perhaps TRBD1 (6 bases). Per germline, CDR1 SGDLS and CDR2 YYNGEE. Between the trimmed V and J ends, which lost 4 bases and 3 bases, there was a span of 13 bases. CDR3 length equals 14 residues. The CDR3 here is CASSIQGRDTEAFF. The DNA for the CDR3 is TGTGCCAGCAGCATACAGGGAAGAGACACTGAAGCTTTCTTT.

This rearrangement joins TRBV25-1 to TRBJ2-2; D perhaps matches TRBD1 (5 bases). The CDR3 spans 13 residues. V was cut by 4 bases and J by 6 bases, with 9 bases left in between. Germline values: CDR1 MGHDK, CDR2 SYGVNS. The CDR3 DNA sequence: TGTGCCAGCAGTGGGCAGGGTTCCGGGGAGCTGTTTTTT. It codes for CASSGQGSGELFF.

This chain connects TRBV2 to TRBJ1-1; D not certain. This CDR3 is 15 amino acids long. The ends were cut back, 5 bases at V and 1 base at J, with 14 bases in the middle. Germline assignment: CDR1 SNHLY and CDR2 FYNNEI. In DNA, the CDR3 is TGTGCCAGCAGTAAAGAACGAACTAGGAACACTGAAGCTTTCTTT. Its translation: CASSKERTRNTEAFF.

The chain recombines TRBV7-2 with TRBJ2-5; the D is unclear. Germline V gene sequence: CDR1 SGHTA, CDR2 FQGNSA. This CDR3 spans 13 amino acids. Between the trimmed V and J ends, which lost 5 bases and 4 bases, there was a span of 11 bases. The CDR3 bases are TGTGCCAGCAGCGCACAGCACCCAGAGACCCAGTACTTC. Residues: CASSAQHPETQYF.

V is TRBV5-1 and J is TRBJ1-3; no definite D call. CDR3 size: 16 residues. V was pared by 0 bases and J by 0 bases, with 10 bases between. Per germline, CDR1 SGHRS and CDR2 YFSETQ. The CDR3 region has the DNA TGCGCCAGCAGCTTGGGAGGCAGTCACTCTGGAAACACCATATATTTT. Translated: CASSLGGSHSGNTIYF.

CDR3: CASSLGGTSGGFNEQFF. DNA for the CDR3: TGTGCCAGCAGCTTAGGAGGGACTAGCGGGGGGTTCAATGAGCAGTTCTTC. The chain links TRBV7-9 to TRBJ2-1; 15 bases are shared with TRBD2. The J segment lost 6 bases and the V segment lost 1 base, leaving 4 bases of the junction unmatched. The CDR3 contains 17 residues. The germline gives CDR1 SEHNR, CDR2 FQNEAQ (reference sequence). The full variable domain, rest sourced from reference TRBV7-9 and TRBJ2-1, is DTGVSQNPRHKITKRGQNVTFRCDPISEHNRLYWYRQTLGQGPEFLTYFQNEAQLEKSRLLSDRFSAERPKGSFSTLEIQRTEQGDSAMYLCASSLGGTSGGFNEQFFGPGTRLTVL.

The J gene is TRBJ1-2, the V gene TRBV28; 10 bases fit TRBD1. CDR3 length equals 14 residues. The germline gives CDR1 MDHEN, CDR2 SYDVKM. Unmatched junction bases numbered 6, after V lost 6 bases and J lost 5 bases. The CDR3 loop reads CASSRDRGPYGYTF. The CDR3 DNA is TGTGCCAGCAGCCGGGACAGGGGTCCGTATGGCTACACCTTC.